This entry features one T cell receptor beta chain sequence. A junction end diverges from the germline sequence, so it may reflect a read error. The sample is drawn from a study of blood T cell repertoires in COVID-19. At the level of the study: Sources were T cells, B-cell-depleted T cells, or PBMCs; the material itself was cDNA or gDNA.

The CDR3 covers 14 residues. Germline loops: CDR1 KGHDR, CDR2 SFDVKD. Cohort 3 recovery required two negative PCRs, clearance, or symptom resolution. Generated by immunoSEQ multiplex PCR, the TCRdb table keeps only in-frame clones and is missing some. The sample carries about 300,000 clones, roughly nine tenths recorded once. The source of this sequence is a woman in her late teens or twenties who had recovered from COVID-19. Sample: PBMCs or T cells enriched from blood (not recorded which). The chain links TRBV24-1 to TRBJ2-1; 7 positions match TRBD1. CDR3 sequence (DNA): TGTGCCACCAGTGCCTCGGACAGGCTTTCGGAGCTGTTCTTC. It yields the protein CATSASDRLSELFF.